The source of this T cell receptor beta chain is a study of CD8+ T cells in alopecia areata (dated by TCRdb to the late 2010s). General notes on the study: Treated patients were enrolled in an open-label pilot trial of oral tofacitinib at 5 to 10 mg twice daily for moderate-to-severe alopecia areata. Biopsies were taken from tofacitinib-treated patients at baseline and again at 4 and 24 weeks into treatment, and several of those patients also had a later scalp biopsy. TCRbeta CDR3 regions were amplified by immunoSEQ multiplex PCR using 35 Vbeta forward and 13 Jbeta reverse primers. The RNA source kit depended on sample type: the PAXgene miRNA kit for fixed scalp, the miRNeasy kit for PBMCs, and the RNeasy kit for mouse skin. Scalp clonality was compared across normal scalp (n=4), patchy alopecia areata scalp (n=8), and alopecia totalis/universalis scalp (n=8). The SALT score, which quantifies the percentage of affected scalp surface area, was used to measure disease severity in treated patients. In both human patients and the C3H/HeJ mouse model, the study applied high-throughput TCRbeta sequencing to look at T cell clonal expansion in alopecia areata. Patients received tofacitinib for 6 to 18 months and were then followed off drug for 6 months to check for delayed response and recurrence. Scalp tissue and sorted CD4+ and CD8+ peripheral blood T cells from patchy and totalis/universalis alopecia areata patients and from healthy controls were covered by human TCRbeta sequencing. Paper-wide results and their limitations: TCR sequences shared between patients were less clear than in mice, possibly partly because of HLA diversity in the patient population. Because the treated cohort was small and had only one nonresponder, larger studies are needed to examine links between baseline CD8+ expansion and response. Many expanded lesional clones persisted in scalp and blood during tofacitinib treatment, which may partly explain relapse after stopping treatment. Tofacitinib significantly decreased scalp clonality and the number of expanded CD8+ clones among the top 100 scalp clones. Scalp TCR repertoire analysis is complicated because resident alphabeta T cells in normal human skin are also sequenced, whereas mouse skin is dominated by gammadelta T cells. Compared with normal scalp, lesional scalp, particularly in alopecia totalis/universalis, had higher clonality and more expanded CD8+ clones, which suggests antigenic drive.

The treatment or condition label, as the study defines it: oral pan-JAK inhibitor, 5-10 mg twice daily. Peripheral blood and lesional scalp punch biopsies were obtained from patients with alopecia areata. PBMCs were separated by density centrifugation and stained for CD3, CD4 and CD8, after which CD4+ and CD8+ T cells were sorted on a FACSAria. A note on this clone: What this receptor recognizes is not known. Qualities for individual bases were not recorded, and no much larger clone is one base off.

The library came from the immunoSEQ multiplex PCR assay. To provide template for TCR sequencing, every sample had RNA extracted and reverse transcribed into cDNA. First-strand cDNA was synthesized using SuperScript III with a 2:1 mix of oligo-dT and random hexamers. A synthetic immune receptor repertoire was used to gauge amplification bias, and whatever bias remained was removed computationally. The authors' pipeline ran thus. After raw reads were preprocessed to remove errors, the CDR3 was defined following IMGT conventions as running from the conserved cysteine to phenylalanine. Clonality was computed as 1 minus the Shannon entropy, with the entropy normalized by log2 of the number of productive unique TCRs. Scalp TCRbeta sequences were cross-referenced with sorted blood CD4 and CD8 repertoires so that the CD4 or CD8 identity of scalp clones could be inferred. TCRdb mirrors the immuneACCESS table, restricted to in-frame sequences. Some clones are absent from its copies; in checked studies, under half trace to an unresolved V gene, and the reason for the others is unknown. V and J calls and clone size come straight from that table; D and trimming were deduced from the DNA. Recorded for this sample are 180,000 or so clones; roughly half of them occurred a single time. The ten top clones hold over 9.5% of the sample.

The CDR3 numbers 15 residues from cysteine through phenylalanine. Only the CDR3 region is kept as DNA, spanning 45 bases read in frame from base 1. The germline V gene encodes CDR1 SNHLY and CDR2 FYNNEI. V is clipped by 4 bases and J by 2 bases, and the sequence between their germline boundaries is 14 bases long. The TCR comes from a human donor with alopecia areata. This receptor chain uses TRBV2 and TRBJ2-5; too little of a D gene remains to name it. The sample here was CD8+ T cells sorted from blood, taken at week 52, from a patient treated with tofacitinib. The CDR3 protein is CASSATLRRQETQYF. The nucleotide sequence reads TGTGCCAGCAGTGCGACACTTAGGCGGCAAGAGACCCAGTACTTC.